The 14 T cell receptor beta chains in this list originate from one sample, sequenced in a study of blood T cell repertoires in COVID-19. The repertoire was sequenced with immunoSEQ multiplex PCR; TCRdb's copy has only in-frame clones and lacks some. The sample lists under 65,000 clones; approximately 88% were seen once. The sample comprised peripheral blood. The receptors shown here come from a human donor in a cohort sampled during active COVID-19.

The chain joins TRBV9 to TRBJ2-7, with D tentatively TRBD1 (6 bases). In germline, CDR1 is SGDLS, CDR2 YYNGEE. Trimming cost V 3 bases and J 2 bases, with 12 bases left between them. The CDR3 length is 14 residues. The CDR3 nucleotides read TGTGCCAGCAGCGACGGGGACAACACCTACGAGCAGTACTTC. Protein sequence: CASSDGDNTYEQYF. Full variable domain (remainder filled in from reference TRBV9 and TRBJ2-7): DSGVTQTPKHLITATGQRVTLRCSPRSGDLSVYWYQQSLDQGLQFLIQYYNGEERAKGNILERFSAQQFPDLHSELNLSSLELGDSALYFCASSDGDNTYEQYFGPGTRLTVT.

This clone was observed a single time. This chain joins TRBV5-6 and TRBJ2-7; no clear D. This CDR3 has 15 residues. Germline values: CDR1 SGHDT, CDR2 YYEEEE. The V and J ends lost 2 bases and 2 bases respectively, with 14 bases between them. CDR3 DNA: TGTGCCAGCAGCTTAGGCAGGATGGGCGCCTACGAGCAGTACTTC. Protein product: CASSLGRMGAYEQYF.

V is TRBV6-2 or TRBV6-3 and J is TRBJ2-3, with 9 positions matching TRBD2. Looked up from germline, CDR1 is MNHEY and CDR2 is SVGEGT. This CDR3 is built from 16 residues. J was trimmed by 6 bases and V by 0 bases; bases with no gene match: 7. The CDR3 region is CASSYSGGGDVDTQYF. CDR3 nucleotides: TGTGCCAGCAGTTACTCGGGCGGGGGGGACGTGGATACGCAGTATTTT.

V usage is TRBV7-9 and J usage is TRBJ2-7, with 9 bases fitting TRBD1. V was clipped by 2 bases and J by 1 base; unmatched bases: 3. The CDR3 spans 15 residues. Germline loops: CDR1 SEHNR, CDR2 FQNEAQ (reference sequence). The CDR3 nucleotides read TGTGCCAGCAGCTTAATGACAGGGGGTTCCTACGAGCAGTACTTC. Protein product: CASSLMTGGSYEQYF.

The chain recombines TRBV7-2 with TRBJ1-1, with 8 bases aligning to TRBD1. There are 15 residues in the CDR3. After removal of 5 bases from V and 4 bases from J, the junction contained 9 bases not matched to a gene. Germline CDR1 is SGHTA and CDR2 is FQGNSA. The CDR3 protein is CASSRGQGGLTEAFF. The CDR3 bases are TGTGCCAGCAGCCGCGGACAGGGTGGCCTCACTGAAGCTTTCTTT.

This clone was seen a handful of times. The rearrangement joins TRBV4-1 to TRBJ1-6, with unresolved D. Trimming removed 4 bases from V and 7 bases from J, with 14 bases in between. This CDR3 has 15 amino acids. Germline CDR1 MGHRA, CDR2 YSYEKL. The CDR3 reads CASSLRGEENSPLHF. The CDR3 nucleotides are TGCGCCAGCAGCCTCCGTGGGGAGGAAAATTCACCCCTCCACTTT.

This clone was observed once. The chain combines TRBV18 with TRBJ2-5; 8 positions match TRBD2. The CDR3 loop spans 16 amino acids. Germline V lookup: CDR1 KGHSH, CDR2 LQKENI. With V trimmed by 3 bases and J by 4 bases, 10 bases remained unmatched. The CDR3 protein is CASSPSLGAGVETQYF. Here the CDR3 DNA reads TGTGCCAGCTCACCGTCCCTAGGAGCGGGAGTAGAGACCCAGTACTTC.

This CDR3 reads CASSLGQGPADTQYF. CDR3 DNA sequence: TGTGCCAGCAGCTTGGGACAGGGGCCAGCAGATACGCAGTATTTT. The chain recombines TRBV7-2 with TRBJ2-3, with 10 bases fitting TRBD1. This CDR3 region has 15 residues. The ends lost 3 bases at V and 4 bases at J; junction bases unmatched: 4. Per germline, CDR1 SGHTA and CDR2 FQGNSA.

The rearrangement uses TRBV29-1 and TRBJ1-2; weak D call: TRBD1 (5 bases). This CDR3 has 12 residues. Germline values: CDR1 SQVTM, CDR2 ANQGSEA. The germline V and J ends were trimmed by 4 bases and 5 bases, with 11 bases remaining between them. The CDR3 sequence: CSVGGDSYGYTF. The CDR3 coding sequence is TGCAGCGTTGGAGGGGACTCTTATGGCTACACCTTC.

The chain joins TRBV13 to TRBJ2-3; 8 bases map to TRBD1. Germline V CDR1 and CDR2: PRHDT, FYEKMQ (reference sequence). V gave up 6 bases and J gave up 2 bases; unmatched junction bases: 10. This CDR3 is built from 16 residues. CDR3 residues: CASRQTGTGHTDTQYF. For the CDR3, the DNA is TGTGCCAGCAGACAAACCGGGACAGGACACACAGATACGCAGTATTTT. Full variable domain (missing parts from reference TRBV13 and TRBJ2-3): AAGVIQSPRHLIKEKRETATLKCYPIPRHDTVYWYQQGPGQDPQFLISFYEKMQSDKGSIPDRFSAQQFSDYHSELNMSSLELGDSALYFCASRQTGTGHTDTQYFGPGTRLTVL.

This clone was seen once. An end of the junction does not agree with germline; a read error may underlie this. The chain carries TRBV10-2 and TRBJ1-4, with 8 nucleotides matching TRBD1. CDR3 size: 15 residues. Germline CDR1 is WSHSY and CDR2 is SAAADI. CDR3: CASRESRQGRGKLFF. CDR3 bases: TGCGCCAGCAGGGAGTCCCGACAGGGGAGGGGGAAACTGTTTTTT.

DNA for the CDR3: TGTGCCAGCAGTTTAACTCACGGGACTAGCGGGTCTAGCACAGATACGCAGTATTTT. It yields the protein CASSLTHGTSGSSTDTQYF. V usage is TRBV27 and J usage is TRBJ2-3, with 12 bases fitting TRBD2. The junction had 9 bases not matched to a gene; V was cut back by 2 bases and J by 0 bases. The CDR3 consists of 19 residues. The germline gives CDR1 MNHEY, CDR2 SMNVEV (reference sequence).

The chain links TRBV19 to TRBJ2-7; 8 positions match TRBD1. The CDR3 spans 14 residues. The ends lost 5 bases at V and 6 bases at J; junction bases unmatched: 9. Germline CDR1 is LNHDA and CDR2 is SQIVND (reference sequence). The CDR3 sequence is CASSGRTGYSEQYF. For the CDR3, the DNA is TGTGCCAGTAGTGGACGGACAGGGTATAGCGAGCAGTACTTC.

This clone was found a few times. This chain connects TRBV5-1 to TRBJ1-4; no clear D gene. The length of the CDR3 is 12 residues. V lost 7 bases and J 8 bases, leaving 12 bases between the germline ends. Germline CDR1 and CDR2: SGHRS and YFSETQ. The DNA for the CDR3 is TGCGCCAGCCGTTACGAGCAAGAAAAACTGTTTTTT. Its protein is CASRYEQEKLFF.